This T cell receptor beta chain was recovered during a study of technical replicates of blood from a handful of donors. The CDR3 length is 11 residues. CDR1 is MNHNS, CDR2 SASEGT, per germline. V lost 9 bases, J lost 6 bases, and 3 bases stayed unmatched. Measured with immunoSEQ multiplex PCR; TCRdb has only the in-frame clones, and not every one. There are tens of thousands of clones in the sample; 93% occur only once, and around 0.4% lies in the top ten. Sequenced: T cells isolated from PBMCs. The chain carries TRBV6-1 and TRBJ2-3; 7 nucleotides line up with TRBD1. The TCR originated in a human donor in good health. CDR3 DNA sequence: TGTGCCAGAGGGGGCTGGGATACGCAGTATTTT. Translated, it gives CARGGWDTQYF.